A selection of T cell receptor beta chains follows, all from one sample in a study of blood T cell repertoires in COVID-19. Assay: immunoSEQ multiplex PCR; the TCRdb copy retains only in-frame clones and omits some. The repertoire has tens of thousands of clones, about 85% of them found once; the top ten carry around 28%. The source material was peripheral blood. These receptors were obtained from a man aged 80 or over with active or convalescent COVID-19. Both conserved end residues are part of each CDR3. Each record gives: D gene, clone size, J gene, V gene, CDR3 DNA, CDR3 protein. A D gene is named only where the DNA matches it firmly. Size is omitted from some rows. Given values are once, few, many or a class for expanded clones.

D: .
size: many
J: TRBJ2-2
V: TRBV5-1
DNA: TGCGCCAGCAGCGGGAGGAAAGCCGGGGAGCTGTTTTTT
CDR3: CASSGRKAGELFF

D: .
size: .
J: TRBJ2-1
V: TRBV9
DNA: TGTGCCAGCAGACCAGGCCCTGGTGACAATGAGCAGTTCTTC
CDR3: CASRPGPGDNEQFF

D: TRBD2
size: .
J: TRBJ2-1
V: TRBV7-9
DNA: TGTGCCACTATCCCCTTAGCGGGAGGGCCTAATGAGCAGTTCTTC
CDR3: CATIPLAGGPNEQFF

D: TRBD2
size: .
J: TRBJ2-3
V: TRBV13
DNA: TGTGCCAGCAGCCACGGGGGGACAGATACGCAGTATTTT
CDR3: CASSHGGTDTQYF

D: .
size: .
J: TRBJ1-2
V: TRBV27
DNA: TGTGCCAGCCGTGAGCGAGGAGGAGGGTCGGGGTATGGCTACACCTTC
CDR3: CASRERGGGSGYGYTF

D: .
size: .
J: TRBJ1-2
V: TRBV4-1
DNA: TGCGCCAGCAGCCAGGAGAGGCCTGATGGCTACACCTTC
CDR3: CASSQERPDGYTF

D: .
size: .
J: TRBJ2-7
V: TRBV10-3
DNA: TGTGCCTCAAACCCGGGGGGCGGCTACGAGCAGTACTTC
CDR3: CASNPGGGYEQYF

D: TRBD2
size: few
J: TRBJ2-3
V: TRBV4-1
DNA: TGCGCCAGCAGCCAAGCCCCTCTCAGGCTAGCGGGGGGGCTTACTAGCACAGATACGCAGTATTTT
CDR3: CASSQAPLRLAGGLTSTDTQYF

D: .
size: .
J: TRBJ2-7
V: TRBV11-3
DNA: TGTGCCAGCAGCCCATCACTACAGGAATACGAGCAGTACTTC
CDR3: CASSPSLQEYEQYF

D: .
size: .
J: TRBJ2-2
V: TRBV7-7
DNA: TGTGCCAGCAGCTTAGAAGGCGGGACTGCCGGGGAGCTGTTTTTT
CDR3: CASSLEGGTAGELFF

D: .
size: many
J: TRBJ1-5
V: TRBV15
DNA: TGTGCCACCAGCAAGGGGCCAGGGACAAATCAGCCCCAGCATTTT
CDR3: CATSKGPGTNQPQHF

D: .
size: .
J: TRBJ1-2
V: TRBV7-8
DNA: TGTGCCAGCAGCCGAGACTCGGGGAGCGGCTACACCTTC
CDR3: CASSRDSGSGYTF

D: TRBD2
size: .
J: TRBJ2-7
V: TRBV6-6
DNA: TGTGCCAGCAGTTACCCGGGAGGAAGATCCTACGAGCAGTACTTC
CDR3: CASSYPGGRSYEQYF

D: .
size: .
J: TRBJ2-3
V: TRBV5-5
DNA: TGTGCCAGCAGCCGGAACATAGGGGGGGGCACAGATACGCAGTATTTT
CDR3: CASSRNIGGGTDTQYF

D: TRBD2
size: once
J: TRBJ2-1
V: TRBV19
DNA: TGTGCCAGTATGGCTAACAAGCGGGACTACAATGAGCAGTTCTTC
CDR3: CASMANKRDYNEQFF

D: .
size: .
J: TRBJ1-1
V: TRBV11-3
DNA: TGTGCCAGCAGCTTATCTACCGGGGGGACGTCGGCTTTCTTT
CDR3: CASSLSTGGTSAFF

D: .
size: .
J: TRBJ2-7
V: TRBV10-3
DNA: TGTGCCATCAGCACTGGGACAAATTACTACGAGCAGTACTTC
CDR3: CAISTGTNYYEQYF

D: .
size: .
J: TRBJ1-2
V: TRBV10-3
DNA: TGTGCCATCAGTGAGTCGGCGGCTAACTATGGCTACACCTTC
CDR3: CAISESAANYGYTF

D: .
size: once
J: TRBJ2-1
V: TRBV27
DNA: TGTGCCAGCAGTTTACGGCGGCCCTACAATGAGCAGTTCTTC
CDR3: CASSLRRPYNEQFF

D: .
size: .
J: TRBJ1-2
V: TRBV7-9
DNA: TGTGCCAGCAGCTTAAGGGACTACTATGGCTACACCTTC
CDR3: CASSLRDYYGYTF

D: .
size: .
J: TRBJ2-3
V: TRBV3-1/TRBV3-2
DNA: TGTGCCAGCAGCCTTTCAGATGGCACGCAGTATTTT
CDR3: CASSLSDGTQYF

D: TRBD2
size: .
J: TRBJ2-7
V: TRBV6-2/TRBV6-3
DNA: TGTGCCAGCAGTTACAACGCGGGAGGGCCGTACGAGCAGTACTTC
CDR3: CASSYNAGGPYEQYF

D: .
size: once
J: TRBJ2-7
V: TRBV9
DNA: TGTGCCAGCAGCGTAGGTCTAGAGAGGTCCTACGAGCAGTACTTC
CDR3: CASSVGLERSYEQYF

D: TRBD2
size: .
J: TRBJ2-7
V: TRBV15
DNA: TGTGCCACCAGCACCCTAGCGGGGGTTACCTACGAGCAGTACTTC
CDR3: CATSTLAGVTYEQYF

D: .
size: .
J: TRBJ2-2
V: TRBV6-5
DNA: TGTGCCAGCAGTTCCCCAGGGGAATCATCCGGGGAGCTGTTTTTT
CDR3: CASSSPGESSGELFF

D: .
size: .
J: TRBJ1-2
V: TRBV4-2
DNA: TGTGCCAGCAGCCAAGACAGCTATGGCTACACCTTC
CDR3: CASSQDSYGYTF

D: TRBD2
size: .
J: TRBJ2-1
V: TRBV7-3
DNA: TGTGCCAGCAGCTTAATAGCGGGAGGGGCCGAGCAGTTCTTC
CDR3: CASSLIAGGAEQFF

D: .
size: .
J: TRBJ2-5
V: TRBV6-5
DNA: TGTGCCATCGGACGGGGAGAGACCCAGTACTTC
CDR3: CAIGRGETQYF

D: .
size: .
J: TRBJ2-3
V: TRBV7-2
DNA: TGTGCCAGCAGCTTAGCCTTAACGGGGACAGATACGCAGTATTTT
CDR3: CASSLALTGTDTQYF